The table lists the clone carrying this T cell receptor (beta chain) with a few counts. Its target is unknown. This CDR3 has 16 residues. Trimming stripped 4 bases from V and 1 base from J, with 15 bases between. Germline loops: CDR1 SGHRS, CDR2 YFSETQ. Generated by immunoSEQ multiplex PCR, the TCRdb table keeps only in-frame clones and is missing some. The sample yields some 600 clones, around 88% seen once. The data originate from a study of chemoradiotherapy in HPV16-positive cancers. Repeated repertoire sampling spanned the course of chemoradiotherapy. Whole-study findings and limits: HPV-responsive T-cell expansion during chemoradiotherapy was linked to improved recurrence-free survival in HPV16-positive patients. Only two HPV16-positive patients supplied the functional HPV-specificity definition.

This specimen was tumor tissue, taken from a patient who underwent chemoradiotherapy. The TCR sequence derives from a human donor with HPV-associated anogenital cancer. The genes are TRBV5-1 and TRBJ2-1; tentatively, D is TRBD1 (6 bases). The CDR3 DNA reads as TGCGCCAGCAGCAGCCCGACAGGTGATTCCTACAATGAGCAGTTCTTC. As protein: CASSSPTGDSYNEQFF.